A single sample is the source of the 9 T cell receptor beta chains below, sequenced in a study of human T cells and chemical hapten exposure. Time point reported: patch test 2, 6 weeks after DPC sensitization. Treatment specified: therapeutic diphenylcyclopropenone sensitization with weekly scalp DPC. It was unfractionated whole blood from which total RNA was extracted. One entry per CDR3 protein results from TCRdb running MiXCR on the RACE reads. The sample lists roughly 42,000 distinct CDR3 sequences, about 9.6% occurring once. The sequenced sample was whole blood, obtained in connection with sensitization to the hapten diphenylcyclopropenone (DPC). These receptors all stem from a woman in her twenties or thirties with alopecia areata. Some clones in this sample may be carry-over from other donors' samples.

The chain uses TRBV12-3 or TRBV12-4 and TRBJ1-1; a possible D gene is TRBD1 (5 bases). Trimming shortened V by 8 bases and J by 6 bases, and 19 bases separated the two germline ends. This CDR3 is built from 14 residues. In nucleotides, the CDR3 is TGTGCCAGCGGACACAATGGAGACGATGCTGAAGCTTTCTTT. This sequence encodes CASGHNGDDAEAFF.

This rearrangement joins TRBV23-1 to TRBJ2-5; 10 bases line up with TRBD2. Being an ORF, TRBV23-1 has a function that is uncertain. Losses at the gene ends were 4 bases for V and 4 bases for J; bases not matched to a gene: 15. This CDR3 is 18 amino acids long. CDR3 coding DNA: TGCGCCAGCAGTCGGGTTAGAACCGGGACTAGCGTTAGAGAGACCCAGTACTTC. Encoded protein: CASSRVRTGTSVRETQYF.

The rearrangement joins TRBV20-1 to TRBJ2-5; 10 positions agree with TRBD1. The germline V gene has CDR1 DFQATT and CDR2 SNEGSKA (reference sequence). The CDR3 runs to 14 residues. Trimming removed 5 bases from V and 4 bases from J; junction bases left unmatched: 7. For the CDR3, the DNA is TGCAGTGCTCTACCGGGACAGGGGATAGAGACCCAGTACTTC. This codes for CSALPGQGIETQYF.

This clonotype occurred many times. This sequence joins TRBV10-3 and TRBJ2-3; TRBD1 is a possible D gene (5 bases). This CDR3 region has 15 residues. Germline-derived CDR1 and CDR2 are ENHRY and SYGVKD. V was trimmed by 0 bases and J by 5 bases, leaving 12 bases between them. In nucleotides, the CDR3 is TGTGCCATCAGTGAGTCGAGGCAGGGCATAGATACGCAGTATTTT. Amino acid sequence: CAISESRQGIDTQYF.

The CDR3 nucleotides are TGTGCCAGCAGCCCGGGGCCAGGGGGCTCTCAGCCCCAGCATTTT. Translated: CASSPGPGGSQPQHF. The gene calls are TRBV9 and TRBJ1-5; 8 bases align to TRBD1. The ends lost 4 bases at V and 6 bases at J; junction bases unmatched: 9. The CDR3 runs to 15 residues. The V gene's germline CDR1 is SGDLS and CDR2 YYNGEE.

By share of the sample, this clonotype is medium-sized. V and J are TRBV18 and TRBJ2-7; 8 nucleotides align to TRBD2. Germline V gene data show CDR1 as KGHSH and CDR2 as LQKENI. The V and J ends lost 0 bases and 2 bases, in that order; junction bases with no gene match: 12. The CDR3 covers 18 residues. The CDR3 nucleotides read TGTGCCAGCTCACCACCCGTCTACAGCGGGAGAAACCCCTACGAGCAGTACTTC. It is translated as CASSPPVYSGRNPYEQYF. Full variable domain (missing parts from reference TRBV18 and TRBJ2-7): NAGVMQNPRHLVRRRGQEARLRCSPMKGHSHVYWYRQLPEEGLKFMVYLQKENIIDESGMPKERFSAEFPKEGPSILRIQQVVRGDSAAYFCASSPPVYSGRNPYEQYFGPGTRLTVT.

The chain combines TRBV11-2 with TRBJ2-3, with a tentative D call TRBD2 (5 bases). Trimming took off 4 bases at V and 0 bases at J, with 8 bases between the two ends. From germline, CDR1 is SGHAT and CDR2 FQNNGV. This CDR3 has 14 amino acids. The DNA for the CDR3 is TGTGCCAGCAGCTCCGGGGTTAGCACAGATACGCAGTATTTT. As protein: CASSSGVSTDTQYF.

CDR3 region: CSVDTSVGADTQYF. In DNA form, the CDR3 reads TGCAGCGTTGATACTAGCGTCGGGGCAGATACGCAGTATTTT. The chain joins TRBV29-1 to TRBJ2-3, with 7 bases matching TRBD2. This CDR3 is built from 14 residues. V shed 3 bases and J 4 bases; nucleotides not matched to a gene: 7. Looked up from germline, CDR1 is SQVTM and CDR2 is ANQGSEA.

This clonotype was observed many times. This chain connects TRBV5-1 to TRBJ1-1; D is possibly TRBD1 (6 bases). Germline assignment: CDR1 SGHRS and CDR2 YFSETQ. The CDR3 runs to 15 residues. V gave up 0 bases and J gave up 2 bases, with 11 bases separating them. For the CDR3, the DNA is TGCGCCAGCAGCTTGGTGGCAGGGACAAACACTGAAGCTTTCTTT. Its translation: CASSLVAGTNTEAFF.